This TCR beta chain was recovered during a study of identical twins. A universal primer site was added by template switching, and unique molecular identifiers were carried by the cDNA. Each CDR3 protein is one row after TCRdb ran MiXCR on the 5' RACE reads. The table has approximately 250,000 distinct CDR3 sequences, 5% to 7% seen once. Germline CDR1 and CDR2: SEHNR and FQNEAQ (reference sequence). The CDR3 totals 12 residues. V shed 0 bases and J shed 5 bases, with 5 bases lying between them. This clonotype was observed at least ten times. This sample also appeared in a second study, on T cells expressing NK-cell markers. That work states: The TCR beta repertoires originated in sorted CD3+CD56+NKG2C+, CD3+CD56+NKG2C- and CD3+CD56-NKG2C+ T cells. Of eight sequenced donors, seven were HCMV-seropositive and one HCMV-seronegative.

The clonotype comes from a woman between 18 and 29 years old in good health. The chain joins TRBV7-9 to TRBJ2-7; D gene uncertain. Sequencing was performed on CD8+ T cells sorted from blood. The CDR3 region has the DNA TGTGCCAGCAGCTTAGCGCCGGACGAGCAGTACTTC. Its protein is CASSLAPDEQYF.